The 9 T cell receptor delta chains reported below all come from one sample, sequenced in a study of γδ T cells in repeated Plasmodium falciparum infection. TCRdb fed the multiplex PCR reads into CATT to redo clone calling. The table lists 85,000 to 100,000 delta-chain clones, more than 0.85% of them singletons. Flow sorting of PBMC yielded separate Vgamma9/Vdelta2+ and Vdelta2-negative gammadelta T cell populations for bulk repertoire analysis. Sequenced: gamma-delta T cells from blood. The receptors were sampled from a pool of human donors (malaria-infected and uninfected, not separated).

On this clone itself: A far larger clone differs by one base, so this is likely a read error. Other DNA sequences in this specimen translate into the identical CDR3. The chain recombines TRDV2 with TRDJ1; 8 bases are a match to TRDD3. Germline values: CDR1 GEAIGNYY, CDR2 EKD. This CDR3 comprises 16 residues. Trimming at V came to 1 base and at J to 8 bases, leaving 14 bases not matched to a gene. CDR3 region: CACDTRGYQGAGKLIF. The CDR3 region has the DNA TGTGCCTGTGACACGCGGGGATACCAAGGGGCTGGCAAACTCATCTTT.

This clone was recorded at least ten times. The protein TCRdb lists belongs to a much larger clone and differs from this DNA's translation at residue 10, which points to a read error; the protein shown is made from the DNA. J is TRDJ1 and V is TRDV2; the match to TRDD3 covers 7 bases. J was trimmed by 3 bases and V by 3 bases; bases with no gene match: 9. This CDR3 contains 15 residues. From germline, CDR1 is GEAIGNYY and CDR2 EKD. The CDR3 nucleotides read TGTGCCTGTGACGCCGTGGGGGAAAACGCCGATAAACTCATCTTT. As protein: CACDAVGENADKLIF.

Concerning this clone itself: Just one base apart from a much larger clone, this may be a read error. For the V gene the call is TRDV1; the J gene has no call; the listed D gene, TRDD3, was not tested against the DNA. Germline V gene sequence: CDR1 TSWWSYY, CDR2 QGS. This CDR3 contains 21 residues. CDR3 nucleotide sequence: TGTGCTCTTGGGGCGGGGCTTCGCCCTTTTACTGGGGGATCGGGGACCGATAAACTCATCTTC. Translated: CALGAGLRPFTGGSGTDKLIF.

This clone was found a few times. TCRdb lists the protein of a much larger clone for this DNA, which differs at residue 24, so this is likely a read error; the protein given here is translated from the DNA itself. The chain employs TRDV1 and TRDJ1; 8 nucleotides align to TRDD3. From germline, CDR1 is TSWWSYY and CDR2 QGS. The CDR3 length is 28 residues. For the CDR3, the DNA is TGTGCTCTTGGGGAATATTCTCCCCGGTCCGGCCTAGCGTTTCGCCTCCTGGGGGACAATCCCTACACCAATAAACTCATCTTT. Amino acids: CALGEYSPRSGLAFRLLGDNPYTNKLIF.

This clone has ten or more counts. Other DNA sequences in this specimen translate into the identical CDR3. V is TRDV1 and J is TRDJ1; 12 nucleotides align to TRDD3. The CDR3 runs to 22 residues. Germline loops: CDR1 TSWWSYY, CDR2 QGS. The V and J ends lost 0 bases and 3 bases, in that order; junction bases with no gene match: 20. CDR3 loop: CALGELRFFLPYWGIHSDKLIF. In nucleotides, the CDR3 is TGTGCTCTTGGGGAACTAAGGTTTTTCCTACCGTACTGGGGGATACATTCCGATAAACTCATCTTT.

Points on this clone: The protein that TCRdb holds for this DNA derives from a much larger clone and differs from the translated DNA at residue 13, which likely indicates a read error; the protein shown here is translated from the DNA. The CDR3 region has the DNA TGTGCTCTTGGGGAGTTAAGGCCTTCCCCCGTCGGGGTCGATAAACTCATCTTT. Protein: CALGELRPSPVGVDKLIF. J is TRDJ1 and V is TRDV1; TRDD2 is a possible D gene (6 bases). This CDR3 is built from 18 residues. Germline V gives CDR1 TSWWSYY, CDR2 QGS. Trimming cost V 3 bases and J 4 bases, with 24 bases left between them.

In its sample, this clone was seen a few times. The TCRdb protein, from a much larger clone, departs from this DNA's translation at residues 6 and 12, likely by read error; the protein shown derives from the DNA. CDR3 DNA: TGTGCCTGTGTCCAATGCTCGAGGTATCACCCTTGCACCGATAAACTCATCTTT. Its protein is CACVQCSRYHPCTDKLIF. V is TRDV2 and J is TRDJ1; D call uncertain. In germline, CDR1 is GEAIGNYY, CDR2 EKD. The CDR3 is 18 amino acids. Deletions cut 5 bases from V and 1 base from J, with 25 bases between.

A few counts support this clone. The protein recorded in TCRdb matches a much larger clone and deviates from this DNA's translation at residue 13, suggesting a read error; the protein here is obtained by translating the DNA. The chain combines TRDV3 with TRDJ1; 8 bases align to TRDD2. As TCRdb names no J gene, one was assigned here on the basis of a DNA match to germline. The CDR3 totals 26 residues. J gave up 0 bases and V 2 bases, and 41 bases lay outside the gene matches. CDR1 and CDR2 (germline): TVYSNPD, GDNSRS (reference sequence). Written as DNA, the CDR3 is TGTGCCTTTGGGGGGAAACCCACCTTCCTAGCTGGGAGAAGTTATTCAGACCCTCCGTACACCGATAAACTCATCTTT. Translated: CAFGGKPTFLAGRSYSDPPYTDKLIF.

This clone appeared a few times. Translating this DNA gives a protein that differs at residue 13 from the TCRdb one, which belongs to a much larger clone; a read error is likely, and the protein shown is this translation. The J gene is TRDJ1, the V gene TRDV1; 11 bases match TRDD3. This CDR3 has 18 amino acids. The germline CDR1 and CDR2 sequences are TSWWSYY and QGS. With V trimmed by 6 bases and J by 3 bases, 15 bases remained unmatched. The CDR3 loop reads CALGWGIHHSPHPDKLIF. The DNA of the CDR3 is TGTGCTCTTGGCTGGGGGATACACCACTCCCCACACCCCGATAAACTCATCTTT.